This T cell receptor beta chain comes out of a study of regulatory T cells in long-lasting Graves disease. As for the study in general: Antithyroid drug exposure in newly diagnosed Graves' patients had lasted under 3 months. Broader study findings: Thyroid tissue was not sampled; only peripheral blood was. The study found TRBV28, TRBJ1-2 and TRBJ2-5 favored in persistent disease.

The time point: newly diagnosed GD, antithyroid drugs for less than 3 months. RNA isolated from PBMCs was used to make the TCR library. Sequencing libraries for TCR beta were prepared with iRepertoire HTBI primers and Arm-PCR of CDR3 regions. TCRdb re-derived calls from the multiplex PCR reads in MiXCR, one entry per CDR3 protein. In the table there are roughly 360,000 distinct CDR3 sequences, 10% to 15% of which are singletons. The CDR3 has 16 residues. Germline CDR1 and CDR2: SGHTA and FQGTGA. This clonotype was counted between two and nine times. The target antigen is unknown. One end of the junction does not line up with germline, which may come from a read error. The sample was also reused in another study, on T cells in Graves' hyperthyroidism and ophthalmopathy.

The specimen was peripheral blood mononuclear cells (PBMCs), collected at new diagnosis, from a patient treated with antithyroid drugs. This clonotype was sampled from a woman between 18 and 29 years old with Graves disease. The rearrangement links TRBV7-3 to TRBJ2-1, with 8 bases fitting TRBD1. The CDR3 bases are TGTGCCGGCAGCTTAAGTTTCCAGGGGGCGGCGAATGAGCAGTTCTTC. It yields the protein CAGSLSFQGAANEQFF.